This TCR beta chain was captured in a study of cytomegalovirus exposure and HLA in healthy donors. Germline CDR1 and CDR2: MNHEY and SMNVEV (reference sequence). V was clipped by 5 bases and J by 8 bases; unmatched bases: 13. The CDR3 extends over 15 amino acids. Amplification used 60 Vbeta primers and 13 Jbeta primers. Profiled with immunoSEQ multiplex PCR; TCRdb holds only in-frame clones, not every one. The sample lists about 60,000 clones, about 76% seen once, with more than 2.5% in the top ten. This TCR was recovered from a female donor in good health and CMV-seronegative. The chain is built from TRBV27 and TRBJ1-2; 8 bases align to TRBD1. The sequencing input was PBMCs. The CDR3 is CASSPGTGSVRGYTF. The CDR3, as DNA: TGTGCCAGCAGTCCCGGGACAGGTTCGGTGAGGGGCTACACCTTC.